Below, 18 T cell receptor beta chains from the same sample are listed, as sequenced in a study of identical twins. A single record per CDR3 protein comes from TCRdb applying MiXCR to the 5' RACE reads. The sample lists some 1,600,000 distinct CDR3 sequences, about 31% occurring once. The sample was cord blood. The source is a newborn girl in good health.

This sequence joins TRBV15 and TRBJ2-3; no reliable D call. The CDR3 covers 17 residues. V shed 0 bases and J shed 2 bases, with 15 bases lying between them. Germline CDR1 reads LNHNV; CDR2 reads YYDKDF (reference sequence). The CDR3 coding sequence is TGTGCCACCAGCAGAGACGGAAAAGGGCGGATCACAGATACGCAGTATTTT. This codes for CATSRDGKGRITDTQYF.

This clonotype was counted only a few times. V and J are TRBV28 and TRBJ2-3; D gene unclear. The CDR3 spans 13 residues. Germline assignment: CDR1 MDHEN and CDR2 SYDVKM. Trimming stripped 4 bases from V and 2 bases from J, with 7 bases between. CDR3 sequence: CASSSRTTDTQYF. CDR3 sequence (DNA): TGTGCCAGCAGTTCCCGAACCACAGATACGCAGTATTTT. Based on the CDR3 plus reference TRBV28 and TRBJ2-3, the full variable domain is DVKVTQSSRYLVKRTGEKVFLECVQDMDHENMFWYRQDPGLGLRLIYFSYDVKMKEKGDIPEGYSVSREKKERFSLILESASTNQTSMYLCASSSRTTDTQYFGPGTRLTVL.

Here the CDR3 reads CASSSSALDTQYF. CDR3 nucleotide sequence: TGCGCCAGCAGCTCTAGCGCCCTAGATACGCAGTATTTT. This sequence joins TRBV10-1 and TRBJ2-3; D is possibly TRBD2 (6 bases). The CDR3 has 13 amino acids. Looked up from germline, CDR1 is WNHNN and CDR2 is SYGVQD (reference sequence). V lost 6 bases, J lost 5 bases, and 12 bases lay in between.

The genes are TRBV6-5 and TRBJ2-1, with D unresolved. The germline V gene encodes CDR1 MNHEY and CDR2 SVGAGI. This CDR3 has 13 amino acids. Trimming left V 0 bases short and J 9 bases short, with 9 bases between. The CDR3 DNA reads TGTGCCAGCAGTTACTCCTTCATTGGTGAGCAGTTCTTC. Its protein product is CASSYSFIGEQFF.

The chain links TRBV7-2 to TRBJ1-4; D not resolved. V was pared by 5 bases and J by 12 bases, with 13 bases between. The CDR3 runs 12 residues. Germline V gene lookup returns CDR1 SGHTA and CDR2 FQGNSA. CDR3 residues: CASSQAPGELFF. The CDR3 coding sequence is TGTGCCAGCAGCCAAGCGCCGGGAGAACTGTTTTTT.

This clonotype was observed a few times. A read error may produce the germline difference seen at one junction end. The J gene is TRBJ2-3, the V gene TRBV7-7, with D tentatively TRBD2 (6 bases). The CDR3 runs to 17 residues. CDR1 SSHAT and CDR2 FNYEAQ come from the germline V gene (reference sequence). The CDR3 region has the DNA TGTGCTAGCAGCTTAGCTGAGGATAGCGGATACACAGATACGCAGTATTTT. This translates into CASSLAEDSGYTDTQYF.

Comment on this clonotype: A much larger clone sits a single nucleotide away, making a read error possible. The V call is TRBV20-1, the J call TRBJ1-5; a weak D match, TRBD1 (5 bases). The CDR3 contains 14 residues. Germline-derived CDR1 and CDR2 are DFQATT and SNEGSKA (reference sequence). The CDR3 region has the DNA TGCAGTGCTAGACAGGGATATAGCGATCAGCCCCAGCATTTT. Its protein product is CSARQGYSDQPQHF.

This clonotype has more than one count but fewer than ten. This chain joins TRBV28 and TRBJ2-7, with TRBD1 identical over 8 bases. With V trimmed by 7 bases and J by 3 bases, 5 bases remained unmatched. Germline V gene sequence: CDR1 MDHEN, CDR2 SYDVKM. This CDR3 contains 13 residues. The CDR3 spells CASTRTGNYEQYF. The CDR3 DNA is TGTGCCAGCACCAGGACAGGGAACTACGAGCAGTACTTC.

This sequence joins TRBV5-1 and TRBJ2-7; D call uncertain. CDR3 length equals 15 residues. V gave up 0 bases and J gave up 3 bases, with 13 bases separating them. The germline V gene encodes CDR1 SGHRS and CDR2 YFSETQ. CDR3 loop: CASSLAAATIYEQYF. In nucleotides, the CDR3 is TGCGCCAGCAGCTTGGCGGCAGCTACGATCTACGAGCAGTACTTC.

V usage is TRBV27 and J usage is TRBJ2-7, with D possibly called TRBD1 or TRBD2 (6 bases each). Between the trimmed V and J ends, which lost 2 bases and 3 bases, there was a span of 14 bases. This CDR3 is built from 15 residues. Germline lookup yields CDR1 MNHEY and CDR2 SMNVEV (reference sequence). The CDR3 protein is CASSLGLGGNYEQYF. The CDR3 nucleotides read TGTGCCAGCAGTTTAGGGTTAGGGGGGAACTACGAGCAGTACTTC.

This rearrangement joins TRBV5-4 to TRBJ1-4, with TRBD1 matching 7 bases. Trimming took 6 bases from V and 8 from J; bases not matched to a gene: 4. From germline, CDR1 is SGHNT and CDR2 YYREEE (reference sequence). This CDR3 comprises 12 residues. The CDR3 DNA follows: TGTGCCAGCATAGGGGGCAGAGAAAAACTGTTTTTT. It yields the protein CASIGGREKLFF.

This clonotype occurred a few times. This chain links TRBV20-1 with TRBJ2-7, with D possibly matching TRBD1 (6 bases). V gave up 2 bases and J gave up 0 bases, with 11 bases separating them. The CDR3 has 14 residues. Germline CDR1 is DFQATT and CDR2 is SNEGSKA (reference sequence). CDR3 in DNA: TGCAGTGCTAGATCCCTGGGGGCCTCCTACGAGCAGTACTTC. Protein sequence: CSARSLGASYEQYF.

This sequence joins TRBV20-1 and TRBJ2-1; the match to TRBD2 covers 7 bases. Germline V gives CDR1 DFQATT, CDR2 SNEGSKA (reference sequence). Trimming removed 5 bases from V and 6 bases from J; junction bases left unmatched: 7. CDR3 size: 13 residues. The CDR3 reads CSAPRGSSNEQFF. CDR3 in DNA: TGCAGTGCTCCCCGCGGGAGTAGCAATGAGCAGTTCTTC.

In its sample, this clonotype was seen many times. CDR3: CSARTSGDSYNEQFF. The CDR3, as DNA: TGCAGTGCTAGGACTAGCGGGGACTCCTACAATGAGCAGTTCTTC. V gene TRBV20-1 combines with J gene TRBJ2-1; 11 bases line up with TRBD2. Germline V gene sequence: CDR1 DFQATT, CDR2 SNEGSKA (reference sequence). Trimming cost V 3 bases and J 0 bases; bases outside gene matches: 1. CDR3 length equals 15 residues.

This clonotype was detected only a few times. The CDR3 region has the DNA TGTGCCAGTAGTATAGATTCCGGGAATCTGGATGAGCAGTTCTTC. This codes for CASSIDSGNLDEQFF. The V and J genes are TRBV19 and TRBJ2-1; D may be TRBD2 (5 bases). CDR3 size: 15 residues. CDR1 LNHDA and CDR2 SQIVND come from the germline V gene (reference sequence). With 0 bases removed from V and 8 bases from J, the gap between germline ends came to 14 bases.

This clonotype was detected only a few times. This sequence joins TRBV4-2 and TRBJ1-6; unclear D gene. The CDR3 loop spans 15 amino acids. Trimming cost V 0 bases and J 5 bases, with 8 bases left between them. The germline V gene has CDR1 LGHNA and CDR2 YNFKEQ. The CDR3 sequence: CASSQDWTDNSPLHF. CDR3 in DNA: TGTGCCAGCAGCCAAGATTGGACGGATAATTCACCCCTCCACTTT.

This chain connects TRBV11-2 to TRBJ2-7; D assignment may be TRBD1 or TRBD2 (7 bases each). Germline-derived CDR1 and CDR2 are SGHAT and FQNNGV. V was trimmed by 5 bases and J by 7 bases, leaving 18 bases between them. This CDR3 spans 14 amino acids. The CDR3 reads CASSTRRGGNEQYF. CDR3 nucleotides: TGTGCCAGCAGCACGCGCAGGGGGGGGAATGAGCAGTACTTC. Variable domain in full (rest from reference TRBV11-2 and TRBJ2-7): EAGVAQSPRYKIIEKRQSVAFWCNPISGHATLYWYQQILGQGPKLLIQFQNNGVVDDSQLPKDRFSAERLKGVDSTLKIQPAKLEDSAVYLCASSTRRGGNEQYFGPGTRLTVT.

This clonotype was found a few times. The chain recombines TRBV6-5 with TRBJ2-7; no definite D call. The germline V gene encodes CDR1 MNHEY and CDR2 SVGAGI. With 0 bases removed from V and 2 bases from J, the gap between germline ends came to 11 bases. The CDR3 runs to 15 residues. The CDR3 region has the DNA TGTGCCAGCAGTTACTCGACCGGACGGACCTACGAGCAGTACTTC. It yields the protein CASSYSTGRTYEQYF.